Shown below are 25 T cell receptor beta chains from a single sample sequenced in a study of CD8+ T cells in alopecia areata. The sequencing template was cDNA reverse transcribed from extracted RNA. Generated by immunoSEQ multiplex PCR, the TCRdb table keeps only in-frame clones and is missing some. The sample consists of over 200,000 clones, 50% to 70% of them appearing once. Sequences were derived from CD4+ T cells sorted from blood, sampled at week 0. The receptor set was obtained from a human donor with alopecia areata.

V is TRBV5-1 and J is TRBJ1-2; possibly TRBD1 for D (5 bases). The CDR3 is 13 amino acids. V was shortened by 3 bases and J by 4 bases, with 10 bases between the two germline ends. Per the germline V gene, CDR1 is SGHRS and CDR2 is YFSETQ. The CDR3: CASSSGGTYGYTF. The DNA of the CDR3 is TGCGCCAGCAGCTCCGGAGGGACCTATGGCTACACCTTC.

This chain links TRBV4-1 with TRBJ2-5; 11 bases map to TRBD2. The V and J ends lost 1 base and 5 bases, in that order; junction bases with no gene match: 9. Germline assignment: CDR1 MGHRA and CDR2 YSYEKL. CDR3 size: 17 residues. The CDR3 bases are TGCGCCAGCAGCCAAGTGATTAGCGGGAGGGCCTTGGAGACCCAGTACTTC. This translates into CASSQVISGRALETQYF.

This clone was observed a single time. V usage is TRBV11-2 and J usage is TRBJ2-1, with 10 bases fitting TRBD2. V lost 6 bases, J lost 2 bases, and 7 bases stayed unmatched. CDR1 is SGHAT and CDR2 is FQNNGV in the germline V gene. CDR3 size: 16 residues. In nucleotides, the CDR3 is TGTGCCAGCAGGGAGAGCGGGAGGGCTACCTACAATGAGCAGTTCTTC. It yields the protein CASRESGRATYNEQFF.

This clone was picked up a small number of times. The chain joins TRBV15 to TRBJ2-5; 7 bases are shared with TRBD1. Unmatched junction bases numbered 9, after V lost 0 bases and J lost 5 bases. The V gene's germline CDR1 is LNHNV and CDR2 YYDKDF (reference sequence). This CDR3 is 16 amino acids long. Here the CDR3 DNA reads TGTGCCACCAGCAGAGATCCGGGACAGAGGTCGGAGACCCAGTACTTC. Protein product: CATSRDPGQRSETQYF. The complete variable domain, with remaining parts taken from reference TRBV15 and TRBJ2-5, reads DAMVIQNPRYQVTQFGKPVTLSCSQTLNHNVMYWYQQKSSQAPKLLFHYYDKDFNNEADTPDNFQSRRPNTSFCFLDIRSPGLGDTAMYLCATSRDPGQRSETQYFGPGTRLLVL.

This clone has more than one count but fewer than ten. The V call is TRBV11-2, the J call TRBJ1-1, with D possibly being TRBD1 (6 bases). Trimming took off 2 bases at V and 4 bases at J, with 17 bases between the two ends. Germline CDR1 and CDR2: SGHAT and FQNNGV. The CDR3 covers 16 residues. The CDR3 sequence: CASSLPVQGMGTEAFF. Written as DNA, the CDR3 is TGTGCCAGCAGCTTACCGGTTCAGGGGATGGGCACTGAAGCTTTCTTT.

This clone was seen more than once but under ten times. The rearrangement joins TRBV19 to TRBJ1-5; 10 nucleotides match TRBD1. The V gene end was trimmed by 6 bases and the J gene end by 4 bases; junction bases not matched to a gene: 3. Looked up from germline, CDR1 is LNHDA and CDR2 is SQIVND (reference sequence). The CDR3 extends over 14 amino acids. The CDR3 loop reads CASRGQGTNQPQHF. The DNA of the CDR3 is TGTGCCAGTAGGGGACAGGGGACAAATCAGCCCCAGCATTTT.

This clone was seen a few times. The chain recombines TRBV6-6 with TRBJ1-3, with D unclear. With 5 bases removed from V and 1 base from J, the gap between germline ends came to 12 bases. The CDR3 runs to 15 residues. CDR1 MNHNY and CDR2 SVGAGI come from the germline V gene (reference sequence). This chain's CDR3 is CASSRTWESGNTIYF. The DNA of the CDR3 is TGTGCCAGCAGTCGAACCTGGGAGTCTGGAAACACCATATATTTT.

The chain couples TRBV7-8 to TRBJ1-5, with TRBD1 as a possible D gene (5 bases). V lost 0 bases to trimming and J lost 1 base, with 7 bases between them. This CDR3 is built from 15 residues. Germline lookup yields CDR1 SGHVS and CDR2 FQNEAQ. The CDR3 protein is CASSLAQGSNQPQHF. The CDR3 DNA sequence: TGTGCCAGCAGCTTAGCGCAGGGAAGCAATCAGCCCCAGCATTTT.

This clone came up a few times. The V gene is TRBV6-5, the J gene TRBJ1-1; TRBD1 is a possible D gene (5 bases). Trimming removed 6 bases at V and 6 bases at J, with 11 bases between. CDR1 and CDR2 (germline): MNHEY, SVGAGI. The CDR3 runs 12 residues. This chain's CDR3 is CASSQQGPEAFF. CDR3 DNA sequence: TGTGCCAGCAGCCAGCAGGGACCTGAAGCTTTCTTT.

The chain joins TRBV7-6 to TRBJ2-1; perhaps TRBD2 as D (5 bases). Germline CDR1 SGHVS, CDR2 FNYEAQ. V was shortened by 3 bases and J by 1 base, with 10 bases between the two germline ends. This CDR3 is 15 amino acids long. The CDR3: CASSFLAESYNEQFF. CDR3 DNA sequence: TGTGCCAGCAGCTTTCTAGCTGAGTCCTACAATGAGCAGTTCTTC.

The CDR3 DNA follows: TGCAGCGTTGAGGCGGACAGGGTGTCAAATGAGCAGTTCTTC. Translated: CSVEADRVSNEQFF. The rearrangement links TRBV29-1 to TRBJ2-1, with TRBD1 matching 8 bases. The CDR3 has 14 residues. Germline CDR1 reads SQVTM; CDR2 reads ANQGSEA. With V trimmed by 3 bases and J by 7 bases, 8 bases remained unmatched.

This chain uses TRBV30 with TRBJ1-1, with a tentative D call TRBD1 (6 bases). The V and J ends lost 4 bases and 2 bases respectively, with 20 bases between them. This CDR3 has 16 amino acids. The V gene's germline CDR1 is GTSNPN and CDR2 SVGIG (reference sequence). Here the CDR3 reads CAWTAAGVRYNTEAFF. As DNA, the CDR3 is TGTGCCTGGACCGCGGCAGGGGTAAGGTACAACACTGAAGCTTTCTTT.

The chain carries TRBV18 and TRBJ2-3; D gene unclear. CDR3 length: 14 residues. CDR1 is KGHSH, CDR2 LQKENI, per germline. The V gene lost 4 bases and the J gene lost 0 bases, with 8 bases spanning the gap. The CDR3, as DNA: TGTGCCAGCTCACTCGGCACCAGCACAGATACGCAGTATTTT. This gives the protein CASSLGTSTDTQYF.

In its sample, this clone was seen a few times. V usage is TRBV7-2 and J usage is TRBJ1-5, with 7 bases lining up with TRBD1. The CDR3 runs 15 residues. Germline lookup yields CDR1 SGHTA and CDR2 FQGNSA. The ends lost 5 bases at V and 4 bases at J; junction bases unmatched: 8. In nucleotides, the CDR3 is TGTGCCAGCAGCGCCTACAGGGGCGGTAATCAGCCCCAGCATTTT. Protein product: CASSAYRGGNQPQHF.

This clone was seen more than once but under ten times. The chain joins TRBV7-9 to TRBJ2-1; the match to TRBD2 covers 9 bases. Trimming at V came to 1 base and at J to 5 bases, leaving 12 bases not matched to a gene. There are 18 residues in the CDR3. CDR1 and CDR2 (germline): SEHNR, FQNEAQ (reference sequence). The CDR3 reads CASSLDSVVAGAHNEQFF. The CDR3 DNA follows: TGTGCCAGCAGCTTAGATTCAGTGGTAGCGGGAGCACACAATGAGCAGTTCTTC.

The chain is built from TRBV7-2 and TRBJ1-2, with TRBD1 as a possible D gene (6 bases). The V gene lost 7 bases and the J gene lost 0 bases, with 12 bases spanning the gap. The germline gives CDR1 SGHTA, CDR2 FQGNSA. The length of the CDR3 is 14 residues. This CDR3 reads CASTPQGANYGYTF. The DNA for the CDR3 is TGTGCCAGCACCCCACAGGGAGCTAACTATGGCTACACCTTC.

This CDR3 is CASSGRGFSNQPQHF. DNA of the CDR3: TGTGCCAGCAGTGGACGAGGGTTTAGCAATCAGCCCCAGCATTTT. The chain employs TRBV2 and TRBJ1-5; D uncertain. Trimming removed 4 bases at V and 0 bases at J, with 10 bases between. CDR1 SNHLY and CDR2 FYNNEI come from the germline V gene. The length of the CDR3 is 15 residues.

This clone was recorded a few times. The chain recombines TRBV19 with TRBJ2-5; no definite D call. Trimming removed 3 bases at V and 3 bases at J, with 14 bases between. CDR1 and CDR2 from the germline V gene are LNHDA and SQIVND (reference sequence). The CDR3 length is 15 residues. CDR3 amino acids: CASSMNQVSKETQYF. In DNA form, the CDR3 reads TGTGCCAGTAGTATGAATCAGGTGTCGAAAGAGACCCAGTACTTC.

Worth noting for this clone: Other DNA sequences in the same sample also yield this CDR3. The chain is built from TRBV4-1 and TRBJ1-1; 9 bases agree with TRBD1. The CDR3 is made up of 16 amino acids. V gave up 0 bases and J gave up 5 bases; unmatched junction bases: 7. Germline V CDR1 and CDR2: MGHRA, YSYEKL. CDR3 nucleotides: TGCGCCAGCAGCCAAGAGAAGACAGGGGGTCGGACTGAAGCTTTCTTT. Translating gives CASSQEKTGGRTEAFF.

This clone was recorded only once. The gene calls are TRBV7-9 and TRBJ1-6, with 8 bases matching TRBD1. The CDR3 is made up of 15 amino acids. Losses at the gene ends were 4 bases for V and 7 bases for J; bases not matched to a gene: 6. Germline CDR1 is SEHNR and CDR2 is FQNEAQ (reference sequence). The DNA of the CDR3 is TGTGCCAGCAGCTCTGGGACAGGCTGGAATTCACCCCTCCACTTT. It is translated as CASSSGTGWNSPLHF.

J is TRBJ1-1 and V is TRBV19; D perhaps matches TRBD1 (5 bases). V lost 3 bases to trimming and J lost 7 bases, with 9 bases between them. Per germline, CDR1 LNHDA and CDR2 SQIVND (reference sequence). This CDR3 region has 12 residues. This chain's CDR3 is CASSIRDGEAFF. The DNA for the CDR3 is TGTGCCAGTAGTATCCGGGACGGTGAAGCTTTCTTT.

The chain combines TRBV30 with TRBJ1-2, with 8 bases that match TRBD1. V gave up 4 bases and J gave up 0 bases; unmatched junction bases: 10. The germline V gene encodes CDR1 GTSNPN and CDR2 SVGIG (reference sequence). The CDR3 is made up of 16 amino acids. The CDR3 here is CAWTGTGYSANYGYTF. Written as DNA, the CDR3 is TGTGCCTGGACCGGGACAGGATACAGCGCTAACTATGGCTACACCTTC.

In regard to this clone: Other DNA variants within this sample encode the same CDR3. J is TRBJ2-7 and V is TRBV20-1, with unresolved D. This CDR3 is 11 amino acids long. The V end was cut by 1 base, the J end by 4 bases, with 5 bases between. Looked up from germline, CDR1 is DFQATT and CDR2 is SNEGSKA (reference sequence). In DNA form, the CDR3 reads TGCAGTGCTAGAGGCCAATACGAGCAGTACTTC. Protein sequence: CSARGQYEQYF.

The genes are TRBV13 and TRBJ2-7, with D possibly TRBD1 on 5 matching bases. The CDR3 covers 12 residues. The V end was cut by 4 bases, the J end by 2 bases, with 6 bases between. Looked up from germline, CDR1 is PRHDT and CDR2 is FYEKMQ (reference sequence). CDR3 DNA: TGTGCCAGCAGCTGGGGCCCCTACGAGCAGTACTTC. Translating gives CASSWGPYEQYF. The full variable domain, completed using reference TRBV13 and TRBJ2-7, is AAGVIQSPRHLIKEKRETATLKCYPIPRHDTVYWYQQGPGQDPQFLISFYEKMQSDKGSIPDRFSAQQFSDYHSELNMSSLELGDSALYFCASSWGPYEQYFGPGTRLTVT.

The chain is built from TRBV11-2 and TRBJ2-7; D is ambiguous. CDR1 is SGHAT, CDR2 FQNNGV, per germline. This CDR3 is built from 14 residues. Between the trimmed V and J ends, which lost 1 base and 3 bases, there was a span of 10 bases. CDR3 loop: CASSLVDQNYEQYF. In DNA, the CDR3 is TGTGCCAGCAGCTTAGTCGACCAGAACTACGAGCAGTACTTC.